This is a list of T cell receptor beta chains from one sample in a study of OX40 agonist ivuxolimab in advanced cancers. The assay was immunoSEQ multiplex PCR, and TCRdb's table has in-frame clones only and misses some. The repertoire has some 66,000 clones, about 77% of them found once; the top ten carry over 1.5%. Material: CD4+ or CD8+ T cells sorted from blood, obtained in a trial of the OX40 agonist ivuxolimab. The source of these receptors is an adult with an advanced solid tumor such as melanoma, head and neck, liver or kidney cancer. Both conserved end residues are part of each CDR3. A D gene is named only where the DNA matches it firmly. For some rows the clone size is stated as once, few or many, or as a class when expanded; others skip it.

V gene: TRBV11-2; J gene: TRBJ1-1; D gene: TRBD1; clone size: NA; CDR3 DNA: TGTGCCAGCAGCCCCAACAGGGGCCGACTAACCGGGGCCCCTGAAGCTTTCTTT; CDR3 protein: CASSPNRGRLTGAPEAFF
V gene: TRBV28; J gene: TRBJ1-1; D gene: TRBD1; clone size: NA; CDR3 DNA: TGTGCCAGCAGTGTGGGACAGAGAATGAACACTGAAGCTTTCTTT; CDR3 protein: CASSVGQRMNTEAFF
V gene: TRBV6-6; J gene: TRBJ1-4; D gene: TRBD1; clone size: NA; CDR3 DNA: TGTGCCAGCAGCCGTACAGGGGGAACTGAAAAACTGTTTTTT; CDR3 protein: CASSRTGGTEKLFF
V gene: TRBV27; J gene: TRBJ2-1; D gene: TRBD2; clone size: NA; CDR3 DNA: TGTGCCAGCAGTTCCATGGGGGAGGGCCGCCGAGAGCAGTTCTTC; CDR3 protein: CASSSMGEGRREQFF
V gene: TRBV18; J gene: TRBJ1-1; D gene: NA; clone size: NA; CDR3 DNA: TGTGCCAGCTCACCACAGGGAGCGGTTGAAGCTTTCTTT; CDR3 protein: CASSPQGAVEAFF
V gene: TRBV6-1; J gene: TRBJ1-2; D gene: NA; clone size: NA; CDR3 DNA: TGTGCCAGCAATCCCAGTTGGACTGTACCGTATGGCTACACCTTC; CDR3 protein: CASNPSWTVPYGYTF
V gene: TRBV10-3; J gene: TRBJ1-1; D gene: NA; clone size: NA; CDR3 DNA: TGTGCCATCAGTGAGGCGGGTCCTATTGAAGCTTTCTTT; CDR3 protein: CAISEAGPIEAFF
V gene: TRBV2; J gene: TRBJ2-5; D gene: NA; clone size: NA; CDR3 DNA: TGTGCCAGCAGTGAAGGGGGGGAAGAGACCCAGTACTTC; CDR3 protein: CASSEGGEETQYF
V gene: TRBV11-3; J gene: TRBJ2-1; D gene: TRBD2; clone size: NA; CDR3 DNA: TGTGCCAGCAGCCTCGGGCGGGGGATCTACAATGAGCAGTTCTTC; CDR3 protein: CASSLGRGIYNEQFF
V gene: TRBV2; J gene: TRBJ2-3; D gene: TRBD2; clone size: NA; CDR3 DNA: TGTGCCAGCAGGAGACTAGCGGGGGCCCGAGGAGATACGCAGTATTTT; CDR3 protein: CASRRLAGARGDTQYF
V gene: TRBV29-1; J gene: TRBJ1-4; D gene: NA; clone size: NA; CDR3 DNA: TGCAGCGCGGGCCCTACCGCTGAAAAACTGTTTTTT; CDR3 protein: CSAGPTAEKLFF
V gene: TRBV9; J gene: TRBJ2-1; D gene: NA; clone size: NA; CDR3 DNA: TGTGCCAGCAGCGTCTCGGGGGCCCCAGCGGATGAGCAGTTCTTC; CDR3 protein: CASSVSGAPADEQFF
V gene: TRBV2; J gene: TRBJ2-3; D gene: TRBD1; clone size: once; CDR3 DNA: TGTGCCAGCATTGACAGGGGCCCAGATAGCACAGATACGCAGTATTTT; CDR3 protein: CASIDRGPDSTDTQYF
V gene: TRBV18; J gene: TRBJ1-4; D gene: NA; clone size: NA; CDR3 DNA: TGTGCCAGCTCATTAGGCGCAACTAATGAAAAACTGTTTTTT; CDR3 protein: CASSLGATNEKLFF
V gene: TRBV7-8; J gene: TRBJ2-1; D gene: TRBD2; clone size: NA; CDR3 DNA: TGTGCCAGCAGCTTATTCTTTCCGACTAGCGGGAGAGGAGGTGAGCAGTTCTTC; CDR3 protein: CASSLFFPTSGRGGEQFF
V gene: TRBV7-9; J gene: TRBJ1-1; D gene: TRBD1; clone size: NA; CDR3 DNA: TGTGCCAGCAGCCCTTTAACAGGGGTTTACATAAAGAACACTGAAGCTTTCTTT; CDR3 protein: CASSPLTGVYIKNTEAFF
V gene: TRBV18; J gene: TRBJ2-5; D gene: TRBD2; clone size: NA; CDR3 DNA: TGTGCCAGCTCACGAGGACTAGCGGGAGTGGGAGAGACCCAGTACTTC; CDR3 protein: CASSRGLAGVGETQYF